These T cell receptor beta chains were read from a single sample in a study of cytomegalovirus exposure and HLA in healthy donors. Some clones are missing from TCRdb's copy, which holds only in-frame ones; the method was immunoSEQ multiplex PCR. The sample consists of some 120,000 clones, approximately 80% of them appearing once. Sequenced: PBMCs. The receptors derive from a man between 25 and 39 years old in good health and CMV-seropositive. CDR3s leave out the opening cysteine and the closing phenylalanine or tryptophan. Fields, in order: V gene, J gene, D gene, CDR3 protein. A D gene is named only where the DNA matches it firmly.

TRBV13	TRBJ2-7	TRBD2	ASSFWEGRDEQY
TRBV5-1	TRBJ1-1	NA	ASSFQGTDTEAF
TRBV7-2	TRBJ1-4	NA	ASSRSNRATNEKLF
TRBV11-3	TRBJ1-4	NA	ASSFRQNSNEKLF
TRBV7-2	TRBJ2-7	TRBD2	ASSLGIAGGYEQY
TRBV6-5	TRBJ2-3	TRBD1	ASRLTGGSTDTQY
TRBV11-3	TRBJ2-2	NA	ASSLSYGEGNTGELF
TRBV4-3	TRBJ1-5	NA	ASSRTTGSNQPQH
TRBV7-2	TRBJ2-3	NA	ASSLDARNTQY
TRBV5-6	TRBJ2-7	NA	ASSPVQGGEQY
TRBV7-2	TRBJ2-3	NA	ASSRDMSTDTQY
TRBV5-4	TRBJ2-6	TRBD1	ASSMETGSGANGLT
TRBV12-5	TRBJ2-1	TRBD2	ASGGPGLAGYSYNEQF
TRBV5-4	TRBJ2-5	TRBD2	ASSSLPLAGGPDGETQY
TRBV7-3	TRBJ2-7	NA	ASSLILGHEQY
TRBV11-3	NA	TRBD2	ASSPGLAGGNHEQY
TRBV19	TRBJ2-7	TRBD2	ASSTLAGGPAEQY
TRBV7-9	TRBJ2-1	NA	SSSELGGAGNEQF
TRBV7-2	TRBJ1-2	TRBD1	ASTRDSQKRVGGYT
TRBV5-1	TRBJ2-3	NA	ASRNPSGSSDTQY
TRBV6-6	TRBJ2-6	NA	ASSLTAGANVLT
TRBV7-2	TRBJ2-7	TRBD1	ASSLDRGRNHEQY
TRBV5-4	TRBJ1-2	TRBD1	ASSRTGGVNYGYT
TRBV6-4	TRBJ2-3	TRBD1	ASYPGGQENTQY
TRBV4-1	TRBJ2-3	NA	ASSQAGRAVSDTQY
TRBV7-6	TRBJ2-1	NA	ASSLADWDEQF
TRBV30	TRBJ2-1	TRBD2	AWSVGLIGNEQF
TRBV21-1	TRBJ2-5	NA	ASSKIPKLAGAPLETQY
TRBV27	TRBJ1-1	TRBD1	ASSLIRGPLNTEAF
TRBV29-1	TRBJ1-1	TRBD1	SVGRGPRTEAF
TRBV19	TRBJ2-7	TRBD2	ASSMWLAGVHHEQY
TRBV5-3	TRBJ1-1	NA	ARSLAAGSRAEAF
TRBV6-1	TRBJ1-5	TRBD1	ASSKGTGAQPQH
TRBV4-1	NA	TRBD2	ASSQDGSGTQYEQY
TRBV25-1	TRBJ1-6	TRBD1	ASSDTGTGLDNSPLH
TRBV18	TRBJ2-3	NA	ASSPNVGLAVDTQY
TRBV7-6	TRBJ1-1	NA	ASSLGQYTEAF
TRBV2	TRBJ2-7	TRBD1	ASSGQGRYEQY
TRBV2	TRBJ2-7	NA	ASSGGGPTPYEQY
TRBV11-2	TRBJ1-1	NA	ASSLGAGAAF
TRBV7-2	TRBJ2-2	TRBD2	ASSLGPGGYTGELF